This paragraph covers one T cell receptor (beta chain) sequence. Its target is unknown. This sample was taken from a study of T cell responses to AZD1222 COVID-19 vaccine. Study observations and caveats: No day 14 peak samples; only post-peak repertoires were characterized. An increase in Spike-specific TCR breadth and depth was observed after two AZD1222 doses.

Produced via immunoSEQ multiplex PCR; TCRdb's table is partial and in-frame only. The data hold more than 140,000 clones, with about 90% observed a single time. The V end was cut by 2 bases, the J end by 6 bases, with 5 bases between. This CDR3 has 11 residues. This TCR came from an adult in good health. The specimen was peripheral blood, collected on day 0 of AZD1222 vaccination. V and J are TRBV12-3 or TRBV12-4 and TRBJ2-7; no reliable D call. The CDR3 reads CASSLSGEQYF. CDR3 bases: TGTGCCAGCAGTTTATCAGGCGAGCAGTACTTC.